Below, 24 T cell receptor beta chains from the same sample are listed, as sequenced in a study of blood T cell repertoires in COVID-19 (dated by TCRdb to 2019 to 2021). The library was prepared using the immunoSEQ multiplex PCR assay. Imported from immuneACCESS, the table was reduced by TCRdb to in-frame sequences with V and J called. These copies leave out some clones; in studies compared against another copy, an unresolved V gene accounts for under half, and the cause of the remainder is not known. This sample comprises about 140,000 clones, around 80% of them detected only once. Roughly 3.4% of the sample lies in the top ten. Sequencing was done on a sample of peripheral blood. The receptors here all came from a man in his 60s with acute or convalescent COVID-19.

The V and J genes are TRBV7-9 and TRBJ2-5; possible D gene TRBD1, 5 bases. This CDR3 contains 13 residues. Trimming took 8 bases from V and 4 from J, leaving 14 bases between them. The germline V gene has CDR1 SEHNR and CDR2 FQNEAQ (reference sequence). CDR3 amino acids: CASGFRVGETQYF. For the CDR3, the DNA is TGTGCCAGCGGATTCAGGGTTGGAGAGACCCAGTACTTC. The full variable domain, rest sourced from reference TRBV7-9 and TRBJ2-5, is DTGVSQNPRHKITKRGQNVTFRCDPISEHNRLYWYRQTLGQGPEFLTYFQNEAQLEKSRLLSDRFSAERPKGSFSTLEIQRTEQGDSAMYLCASGFRVGETQYFGPGTRLLVL.

This clone has just a few counts. The chain uses TRBV7-2 and TRBJ1-1, with D perhaps matching TRBD1 (5 bases). The V gene's germline CDR1 is SGHTA and CDR2 FQGNSA. The CDR3 length is 14 residues. V lost 0 bases to trimming and J lost 4 bases, with 9 bases between them. CDR3 DNA sequence: TGTGCCAGCAGCTTAGCAAGGGGCGGCACTGAAGCTTTCTTT. As protein: CASSLARGGTEAFF.

In its sample, this clone was seen once. The V gene is TRBV27, the J gene TRBJ1-2, with 8 bases identical to TRBD1. J lost 5 bases, V lost 6 bases, and 5 bases had no gene match. Per the germline V gene, CDR1 is MNHEY and CDR2 is SMNVEV (reference sequence). This CDR3 spans 13 amino acids. This CDR3 reads CASRPQGEYGYTF. CDR3 in DNA: TGTGCCAGCAGGCCACAGGGGGAGTATGGCTACACCTTC.

This chain uses TRBV5-1 with TRBJ2-3, with D possibly TRBD1 on 6 matching bases. The ends were cut back, 1 base at V and 1 base at J, with 7 bases in the middle. Germline V gene data show CDR1 as SGHRS and CDR2 as YFSETQ. This CDR3 is 14 amino acids long. The CDR3 protein is CASSLPGGTDTQYF. The CDR3 region has the DNA TGCGCCAGCAGCTTGCCAGGGGGCACAGATACGCAGTATTTT.

This clone was seen only a few times. The chain joins TRBV7-9 to TRBJ2-7; tentatively, D is TRBD1 (5 bases). The V gene lost 1 base and the J gene lost 3 bases, with 19 bases spanning the gap. Germline V lookup: CDR1 SEHNR, CDR2 FQNEAQ (reference sequence). CDR3 length equals 17 residues. The CDR3 protein is CASSLGVPGQGNYEQYF. CDR3 nucleotide sequence: TGTGCCAGCAGCTTAGGAGTACCCGGGCAGGGAAACTACGAGCAGTACTTC.

The genes are TRBV28 and TRBJ1-5, with 12 bases identical to TRBD1. CDR3 length equals 15 residues. The J segment lost 7 bases and the V segment lost 3 bases, leaving 4 bases of the junction unmatched. The germline V gene has CDR1 MDHEN and CDR2 SYDVKM. The CDR3 spells CASSFGDRGHQPQHF. Here the CDR3 DNA reads TGTGCCAGCAGTTTCGGGGACAGGGGGCACCAGCCCCAGCATTTT.

This clone was seen only a few times. The chain is built from TRBV7-2 and TRBJ2-4; the match to TRBD2 covers 10 bases. The CDR3 contains 15 residues. V shed 4 bases and J 9 bases; nucleotides not matched to a gene: 9. In germline, CDR1 is SGHTA, CDR2 FQGNSA. CDR3 region: CASSSNPAGGGIQYF. Here the CDR3 DNA reads TGTGCCAGCAGCTCAAACCCAGCGGGAGGGGGCATTCAGTACTTC.

The J gene is TRBJ2-7, the V gene TRBV19; D gene unclear. The CDR3 is 13 amino acids. The V and J ends lost 5 bases and 0 bases respectively, with 8 bases between them. Germline-derived CDR1 and CDR2 are LNHDA and SQIVND (reference sequence). Written as DNA, the CDR3 is TGTGCCAGTAGTCTCGTAATCTCCTACGAGCAGTACTTC. Protein sequence: CASSLVISYEQYF.

J is TRBJ1-2 and V is TRBV7-2; D perhaps matches TRBD1 (5 bases). Germline values: CDR1 SGHTA, CDR2 FQGNSA. This CDR3 contains 13 residues. V dropped 5 bases and J dropped 4 bases, with 11 bases sitting between them. The CDR3 is CASSRDTGYGYTF. In DNA, the CDR3 is TGTGCCAGCAGCCGAGACACAGGCTATGGCTACACCTTC. Looking up the rest from reference TRBV7-2 and TRBJ1-2 gives the full variable domain: GAGVSQSPSNKVTEKGKDVELRCDPISGHTALYWYRQSLGQGLEFLIYFQGNSAPDKSGLPSDRFSAERTGGSVSTLTIQRTQQEDSAVYLCASSRDTGYGYTFGSGTRLTVV.

The V gene is TRBV28, the J gene TRBJ1-2; D gene ambiguous. CDR3 length: 13 residues. V lost 3 bases and J lost 4, with 9 bases in between. The germline gives CDR1 MDHEN, CDR2 SYDVKM. The CDR3 coding sequence is TGTGCCAGCAGTTTTCGCGGTGCCTATGGCTACACCTTC. Protein: CASSFRGAYGYTF.

The chain combines TRBV5-4 with TRBJ1-1, with D possibly matching TRBD1 (5 bases). This CDR3 region has 15 residues. The germline V and J ends were trimmed by 2 bases and 3 bases, with 14 bases remaining between them. CDR1 and CDR2 from the germline V gene are SGHNT and YYREEE (reference sequence). CDR3: CASSLTPGGDTEAFF. The CDR3 DNA reads TGTGCCAGCAGCTTAACCCCGGGGGGAGACACTGAAGCTTTCTTT.

The gene calls are TRBV7-9 and TRBJ2-2; 11 nucleotides line up with TRBD2. Trimming at V came to 7 bases and at J to 6 bases, leaving 19 bases not matched to a gene. CDR1 is SEHNR and CDR2 is FQNEAQ in the germline V gene (reference sequence). CDR3 length: 19 residues. Written as DNA, the CDR3 is TGTGCCAGCAATACAAGTCCGGGACTAGCGGTAGCGGTACCCGGGGAGCTGTTTTTT. Translation: CASNTSPGLAVAVPGELFF.

The V gene is TRBV7-2, the J gene TRBJ2-4; TRBD2 matches 14 bases. The CDR3 has 16 amino acids. V lost 5 bases, J lost 9 bases, and 9 bases stayed unmatched. In germline, CDR1 is SGHTA, CDR2 FQGNSA. CDR3 sequence (DNA): TGTGCCAGCAGCGGACTCGGACTAGCGGGGGGAAGCATTCAGTACTTC. Amino acids: CASSGLGLAGGSIQYF.

The chain combines TRBV7-9 with TRBJ2-2; D may be TRBD2 (6 bases). CDR1 is SEHNR, CDR2 FQNEAQ, per germline (reference sequence). Trimming shortened V by 1 base and J by 0 bases, and 18 bases separated the two germline ends. The CDR3 is 19 amino acids. DNA for the CDR3: TGTGCCAGCAGCTTAGTGGGGGGAGGTGCCCTAGCGAACACCGGGGAGCTGTTTTTT. This encodes CASSLVGGGALANTGELFF.

This chain uses TRBV29-1 with TRBJ2-1, with 7 bases aligning to TRBD1. V was pared by 8 bases and J by 2 bases, with 15 bases of the junction left unmatched. This CDR3 is built from 16 residues. Germline V gene lookup returns CDR1 SQVTM and CDR2 ANQGSEA. In nucleotides, the CDR3 is TGCAGCACCGAAACGCCTCGGCAGGGGGCCTACAATGAGCAGTTCTTC. Protein: CSTETPRQGAYNEQFF.

The rearrangement uses TRBV5-5 and TRBJ2-3; 9 nucleotides agree with TRBD1. Looked up from germline, CDR1 is SGHKS and CDR2 is YYEKEE (reference sequence). The CDR3 totals 16 residues. Trimming at V came to 0 bases and at J to 7 bases, leaving 9 bases not matched to a gene. Written as DNA, the CDR3 is TGTGCCAGCAGCTTGGTCCCGGGACAGGGTGGAAATACGCAGTATTTT. Amino acids: CASSLVPGQGGNTQYF.

V is TRBV19 and J is TRBJ2-7; perhaps TRBD2 as D (5 bases). Germline CDR1 and CDR2: LNHDA and SQIVND (reference sequence). The germline V and J ends were trimmed by 5 bases and 7 bases, with 18 bases remaining between them. There are 14 residues in the CDR3. Written as DNA, the CDR3 is TGTGCCAGTAGTCCGGGATATCTGACGAGAGAGCAGTACTTC. This sequence encodes CASSPGYLTREQYF. Looking up the rest from reference TRBV19 and TRBJ2-7 gives the full variable domain: DGGITQSPKYLFRKEGQNVTLSCEQNLNHDAMYWYRQDPGQGLRLIYYSQIVNDFQKGDIAEGYSVSREKKESFPLTVTSAQKNPTAFYLCASSPGYLTREQYFGPGTRLTVT.

This clone was counted between two and nine times. The chain recombines TRBV19 with TRBJ2-1; 9 bases line up with TRBD2. V shed 6 bases and J 7 bases; nucleotides not matched to a gene: 4. The germline V gene encodes CDR1 LNHDA and CDR2 SQIVND (reference sequence). The CDR3 consists of 13 residues. CDR3 loop: CASSGSGSNEQFF. The CDR3 DNA follows: TGTGCCAGTAGCGGTAGCGGGAGTAATGAGCAGTTCTTC.

This clone appeared once. This chain uses TRBV19 with TRBJ2-5, with a weak D call TRBD1 (6 bases). The CDR3 is made up of 15 amino acids. Germline assignment: CDR1 LNHDA and CDR2 SQIVND (reference sequence). Trimming removed 6 bases at V and 4 bases at J, with 18 bases between. The chain's CDR3 is CASSAITGTLETQYF. The CDR3 DNA reads TGTGCCAGTAGCGCCATCACAGGGACCCTAGAGACCCAGTACTTC.

V gene TRBV7-3 combines with J gene TRBJ2-6; D is unresolved. Germline CDR1 reads SGHTA; CDR2 reads FQGTGA. The length of the CDR3 is 14 residues. Trimming shortened V by 3 bases and J by 0 bases, and 3 bases separated the two germline ends. CDR3 residues: CASSLSSGANVLTF. The CDR3 DNA follows: TGTGCCAGCAGCTTGAGCTCTGGGGCCAACGTCCTGACTTTC.

The rearrangement joins TRBV14 to TRBJ2-2, with unresolved D. Germline CDR1 and CDR2: SGHDN and FVKESK. The V and J ends lost 0 bases and 7 bases respectively, with 6 bases between them. This CDR3 has 13 residues. The CDR3 coding sequence is TGTGCCAGCAGCCAAGAAAGAGGCGGGGAGCTGTTTTTT. Residues: CASSQERGGELFF.

V is TRBV7-9 and J is TRBJ1-1; D remains ambiguous. The CDR3 is made up of 14 amino acids. The V end lost 1 base, the J end lost 0 bases, and 6 bases lay between the germline ends. Germline values: CDR1 SEHNR, CDR2 FQNEAQ (reference sequence). CDR3 loop: CASSLVAVNTEAFF. The CDR3 DNA sequence: TGTGCCAGCAGCTTAGTCGCAGTGAACACTGAAGCTTTCTTT.

The chain links TRBV23-1 to TRBJ2-7; no clear D. TRBV23-1 qualifies as an ORF whose function is uncertain. V lost 11 bases and J lost 7, with 15 bases in between. The CDR3 extends over 11 amino acids. The CDR3 region is CARAGRREQYF. CDR3 bases: TGCGCCCGAGCAGGCCGAAGGGAGCAGTACTTC.

The table lists this clone with many counts. The chain carries TRBV7-9 and TRBJ2-1; 8 bases map to TRBD1. The germline V gene encodes CDR1 SEHNR and CDR2 FQNEAQ (reference sequence). After removal of 5 bases from V and 6 bases from J, the junction contained 15 bases not matched to a gene. The length of the CDR3 is 17 residues. This chain's CDR3 is CASSTVLDRGAFNEQFF. DNA for the CDR3: TGTGCCAGCAGCACCGTACTAGACAGGGGTGCTTTCAATGAGCAGTTCTTC.